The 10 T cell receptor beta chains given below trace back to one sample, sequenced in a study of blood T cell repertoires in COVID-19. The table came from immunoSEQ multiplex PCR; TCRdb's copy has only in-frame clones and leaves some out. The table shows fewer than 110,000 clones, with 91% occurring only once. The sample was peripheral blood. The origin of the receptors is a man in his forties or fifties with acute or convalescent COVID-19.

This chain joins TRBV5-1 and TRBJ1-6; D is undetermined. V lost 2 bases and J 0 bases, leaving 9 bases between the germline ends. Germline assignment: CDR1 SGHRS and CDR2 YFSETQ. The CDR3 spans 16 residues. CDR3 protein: CASSLQTSSYNSPLHF. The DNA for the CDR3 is TGCGCCAGCAGCTTACAGACGAGCTCCTATAATTCACCCCTCCACTTT.

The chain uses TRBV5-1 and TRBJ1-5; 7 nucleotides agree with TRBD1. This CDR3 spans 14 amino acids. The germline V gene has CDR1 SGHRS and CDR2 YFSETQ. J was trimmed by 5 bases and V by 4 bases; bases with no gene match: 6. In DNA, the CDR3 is TGCGCCAGCAGCGTTTCAACAGGGGATCAGCCCCAGCATTTT. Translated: CASSVSTGDQPQHF.

DNA of the CDR3: TGTGCCAGCAGCCCCCTCGCAAACAGTGCAACTAATGAAAAACTGTTTTTT. It codes for CASSPLANSATNEKLFF. The J gene is TRBJ1-4, the V gene TRBV7-9; no reliable D call. The germline gives CDR1 SEHNR, CDR2 FQNEAQ (reference sequence). CDR3 size: 17 residues. V was shortened by 5 bases and J by 0 bases, with 16 bases between the two germline ends.

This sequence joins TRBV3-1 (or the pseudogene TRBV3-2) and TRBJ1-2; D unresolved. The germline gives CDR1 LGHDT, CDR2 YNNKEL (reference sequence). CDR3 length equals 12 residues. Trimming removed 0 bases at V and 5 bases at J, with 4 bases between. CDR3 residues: CASSQDVYGYTF. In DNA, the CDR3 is TGTGCCAGCAGCCAAGATGTATATGGCTACACCTTC.

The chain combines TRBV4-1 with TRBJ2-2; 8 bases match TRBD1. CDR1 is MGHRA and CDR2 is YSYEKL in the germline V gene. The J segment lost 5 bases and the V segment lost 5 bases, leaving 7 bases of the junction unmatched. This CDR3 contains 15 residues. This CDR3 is CASSVLQGETGELFF. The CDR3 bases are TGCGCCAGCAGCGTTCTACAGGGGGAAACCGGGGAGCTGTTTTTT.

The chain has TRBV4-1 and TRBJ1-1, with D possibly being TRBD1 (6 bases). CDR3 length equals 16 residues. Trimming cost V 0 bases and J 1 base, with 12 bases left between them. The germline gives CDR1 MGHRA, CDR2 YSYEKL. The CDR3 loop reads CASSQDSAGANTEAFF. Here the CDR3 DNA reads TGCGCCAGCAGCCAAGACTCGGCAGGGGCGAACACTGAAGCTTTCTTT.

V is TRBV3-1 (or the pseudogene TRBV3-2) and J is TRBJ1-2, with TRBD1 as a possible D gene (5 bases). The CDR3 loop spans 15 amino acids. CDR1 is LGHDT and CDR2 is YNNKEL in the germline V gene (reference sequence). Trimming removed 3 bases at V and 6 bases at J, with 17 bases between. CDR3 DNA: TGTGCCAGCAGCCAGCCCAGGGTGGGGGAGGATGGCTACACCTTC. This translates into CASSQPRVGEDGYTF.

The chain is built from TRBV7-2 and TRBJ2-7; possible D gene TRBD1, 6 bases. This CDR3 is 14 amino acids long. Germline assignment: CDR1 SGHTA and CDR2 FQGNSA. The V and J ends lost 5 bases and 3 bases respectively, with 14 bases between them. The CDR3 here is CASSVAGAFYEQYF. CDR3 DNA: TGTGCCAGCAGCGTGGCAGGGGCATTCTACGAGCAGTACTTC.

The CDR3 reads CASRRQGENLQMNTEAFF. As DNA, the CDR3 is TGTGCCAGCAGGCGACAGGGGGAAAACCTCCAAATGAACACTGAAGCTTTCTTT. The chain carries TRBV6-6 and TRBJ1-1, with TRBD1 matching over 9 bases. Germline values: CDR1 MNHNY, CDR2 SVGAGI (reference sequence). V trimming: 6 bases; J trimming: 0 bases; junction bases outside the gene matches: 14. This CDR3 has 18 amino acids.

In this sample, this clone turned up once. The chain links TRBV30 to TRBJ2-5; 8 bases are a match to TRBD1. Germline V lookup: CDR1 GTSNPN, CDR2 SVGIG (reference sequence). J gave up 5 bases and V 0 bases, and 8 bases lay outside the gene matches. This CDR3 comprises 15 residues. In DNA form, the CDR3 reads TGTGCCTGGAGTGTACCGCAGGGGGCGTGGGAGACCCAGTACTTC. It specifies CAWSVPQGAWETQYF.